This is a list of T cell receptor beta chains from one sample in a study of T cell responses to AZD1222 COVID-19 vaccine. Assay: immunoSEQ multiplex PCR; the TCRdb copy retains only in-frame clones and omits some. This table has approximately 150,000 clones, 89% appearing once. This sample comprised peripheral blood, obtained 28 days after the second AZD1222 dose. These receptors were obtained from an adult who received the AZD1222 COVID-19 vaccine. Both conserved end residues are part of each CDR3. D genes are given only for firm matches. Clone size, where shown, is once, few, many, or a class for clones that have expanded.

d_gene: TRBD1; abundance: .; j_gene: TRBJ1-3; v_gene: TRBV5-4; CDR3nt: TGTGCCAGCAGCTCCGCAGGGGGAGCTGGAAACACCATATATTTT; CDR3aa: CASSSAGGAGNTIYF
d_gene: .; abundance: few; j_gene: TRBJ2-1; v_gene: TRBV12-3/TRBV12-4; CDR3nt: TGTGCCAGCAGTCCTATACTAGATCTGGCGCAGTTCTTC; CDR3aa: CASSPILDLAQFF
d_gene: .; abundance: .; j_gene: TRBJ1-4; v_gene: TRBV4-3; CDR3nt: TGCGCCAGCAGCCAAGACGGCAGGCCCAATGAAAAACTGTTTTTT; CDR3aa: CASSQDGRPNEKLFF
d_gene: .; abundance: once; j_gene: TRBJ2-2; v_gene: TRBV10-3; CDR3nt: TGTGCCATCAAGGTTGGGGGCTTGAACACCGGGGAGCTGTTTTTT; CDR3aa: CAIKVGGLNTGELFF
d_gene: .; abundance: .; j_gene: TRBJ2-5; v_gene: TRBV5-4; CDR3nt: TGTGCCAGCAGCTCCGGGCCTCGGGAGACCCAGTACTTC; CDR3aa: CASSSGPRETQYF
d_gene: .; abundance: .; j_gene: TRBJ2-7; v_gene: TRBV19; CDR3nt: TGTGCCAGTACTGAGGGACCGCGGCCCTACGAGCAGTACTTC; CDR3aa: CASTEGPRPYEQYF
d_gene: TRBD2; abundance: .; j_gene: TRBJ2-7; v_gene: TRBV25-1; CDR3nt: TGTGCCAGCAGTGAGACTAGCTGGAACTACGAGCAGTACTTC; CDR3aa: CASSETSWNYEQYF
d_gene: TRBD1; abundance: .; j_gene: TRBJ2-2; v_gene: TRBV5-1; CDR3nt: TGCGCCAGCAGCATCGGACAGGGGCCCACCGGGGAGCTGTTTTTT; CDR3aa: CASSIGQGPTGELFF
d_gene: .; abundance: once; j_gene: TRBJ1-4; v_gene: TRBV11-2; CDR3nt: TGTGCCAGCAGCCGGACGGCCGGCGGTGAAAAACTGTTTTTT; CDR3aa: CASSRTAGGEKLFF
d_gene: TRBD2; abundance: .; j_gene: TRBJ2-5; v_gene: TRBV7-8; CDR3nt: TGTGCCAGCAGCCGGACTAGCGGAAAACAAGAGACCCAGTACTTC; CDR3aa: CASSRTSGKQETQYF
d_gene: TRBD1; abundance: .; j_gene: TRBJ1-6; v_gene: TRBV5-4; CDR3nt: TGTGCCAGCGCGACAGGGGATAATTCACCCCTCCACTTT; CDR3aa: CASATGDNSPLHF
d_gene: .; abundance: .; j_gene: TRBJ1-2; v_gene: TRBV5-8; CDR3nt: TGTGCCAGCAGCCCACATCCCTATGGCTACACCTTC; CDR3aa: CASSPHPYGYTF
d_gene: .; abundance: once; j_gene: TRBJ1-2; v_gene: TRBV5-1; CDR3nt: TGCGCCAGCAGCTCTAACGGGGGTAACTATGGCTACACCTTC; CDR3aa: CASSSNGGNYGYTF
d_gene: TRBD1; abundance: .; j_gene: TRBJ1-1; v_gene: TRBV27; CDR3nt: TGTGCCAGCAGTCCTGGGACAGCTTCTGAAGCTTTCTTT; CDR3aa: CASSPGTASEAFF
d_gene: TRBD1; abundance: .; j_gene: TRBJ1-2; v_gene: TRBV5-1; CDR3nt: TGCGCCAGCAGCTTAGACAGGGACGGCTACACCTTC; CDR3aa: CASSLDRDGYTF
d_gene: TRBD2; abundance: once; j_gene: TRBJ2-5; v_gene: TRBV4-3; CDR3nt: TGCGCCAGCAGCCAAGATGCGGCTAGCGGTTATTTCCAGTACTTC; CDR3aa: CASSQDAASGYFQYF
d_gene: TRBD1; abundance: .; j_gene: TRBJ2-1; v_gene: TRBV7-3; CDR3nt: TGTGCCAGCAGTATTTCCGGACAGGGGCAGAATGAGCAGTTCTTC; CDR3aa: CASSISGQGQNEQFF
d_gene: .; abundance: .; j_gene: TRBJ2-1; v_gene: TRBV10-3; CDR3nt: TGTGCCATCAGGGGGGTAGATGAGCAGTTCTTC; CDR3aa: CAIRGVDEQFF
d_gene: .; abundance: .; j_gene: TRBJ1-4; v_gene: TRBV5-1; CDR3nt: TGCGCCAGCAGCCGCTCGGCAGCTAATGAAAAACTGTTTTTT; CDR3aa: CASSRSAANEKLFF
d_gene: TRBD1; abundance: .; j_gene: TRBJ2-7; v_gene: TRBV30; CDR3nt: TGTGCCTGCCAGAGCCGGGACAGGGCCTACGAGCAGTACTTC; CDR3aa: CACQSRDRAYEQYF
d_gene: .; abundance: .; j_gene: TRBJ1-6; v_gene: TRBV5-5; CDR3nt: TGTGCCAGCAGCTTGGAGTGGGGCTCACCCCTCCACTTT; CDR3aa: CASSLEWGSPLHF
d_gene: .; abundance: .; j_gene: TRBJ2-3; v_gene: TRBV6-2/TRBV6-3; CDR3nt: TGTGCCAGCAGTTACCCCTGGTCCAGTGACCTGATTGATCCAGATACGCAGTATTTT; CDR3aa: CASSYPWSSDLIDPDTQYF
d_gene: .; abundance: .; j_gene: TRBJ1-3; v_gene: TRBV7-9; CDR3nt: TGTGCCAGCAGCCCTCTGGGGGGAAACACCATATATTTT; CDR3aa: CASSPLGGNTIYF
d_gene: .; abundance: .; j_gene: TRBJ1-2; v_gene: TRBV10-3; CDR3nt: TGTGCCAGTCAGGGTCGCGCTCCAGCTAACTATGGCTACACCTTC; CDR3aa: CASQGRAPANYGYTF